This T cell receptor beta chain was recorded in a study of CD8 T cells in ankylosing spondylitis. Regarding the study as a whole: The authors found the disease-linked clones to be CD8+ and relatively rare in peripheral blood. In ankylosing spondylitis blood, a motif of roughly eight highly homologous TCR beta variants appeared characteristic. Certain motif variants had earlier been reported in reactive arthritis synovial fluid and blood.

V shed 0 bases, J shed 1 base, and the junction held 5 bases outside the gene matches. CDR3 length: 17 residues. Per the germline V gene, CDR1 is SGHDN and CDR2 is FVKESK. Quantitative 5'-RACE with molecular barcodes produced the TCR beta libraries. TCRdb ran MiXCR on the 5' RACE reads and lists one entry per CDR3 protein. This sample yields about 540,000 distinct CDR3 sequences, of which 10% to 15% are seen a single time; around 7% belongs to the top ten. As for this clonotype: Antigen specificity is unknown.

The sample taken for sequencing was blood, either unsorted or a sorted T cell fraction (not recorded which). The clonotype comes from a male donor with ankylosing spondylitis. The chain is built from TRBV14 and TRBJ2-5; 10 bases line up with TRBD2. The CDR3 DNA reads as TGTGCCAGCAGCCAAGATCGGAGCGGGAGGGCCCAAGAGACCCAGTACTTC. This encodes CASSQDRSGRAQETQYF.